Given below is one T cell receptor (beta chain) in context. The length of the CDR3 is 16 residues. Germline V CDR1 and CDR2: MNHEY, SVGEGT. Trimming took 3 bases from V and 9 from J; bases not matched to a gene: 7. This entry belongs to a study of blood T cell repertoires in COVID-19. The wider study: Collection of acute and convalescent COVID-19 samples took place in the United States, Italy and Spain.

Using immunoSEQ multiplex PCR, the repertoire was profiled, and TCRdb retains in-frame clones only, with some absent. The sample comprises some 43,000 clones, 65% to 85% of which are singletons, and 39% rests with the top ten. The sequenced sample consisted of peripheral blood. The receptor comes from a middle-aged man with active or convalescent COVID-19. J is TRBJ1-6 and V is TRBV6-2 or TRBV6-3; 11 nucleotides agree with TRBD1. DNA of the CDR3: TGTGCCAGCAGTTATTCTGTGGGACAGGGGGTTTCACCCCTCCACTTT. Its translation is CASSYSVGQGVSPLHF.